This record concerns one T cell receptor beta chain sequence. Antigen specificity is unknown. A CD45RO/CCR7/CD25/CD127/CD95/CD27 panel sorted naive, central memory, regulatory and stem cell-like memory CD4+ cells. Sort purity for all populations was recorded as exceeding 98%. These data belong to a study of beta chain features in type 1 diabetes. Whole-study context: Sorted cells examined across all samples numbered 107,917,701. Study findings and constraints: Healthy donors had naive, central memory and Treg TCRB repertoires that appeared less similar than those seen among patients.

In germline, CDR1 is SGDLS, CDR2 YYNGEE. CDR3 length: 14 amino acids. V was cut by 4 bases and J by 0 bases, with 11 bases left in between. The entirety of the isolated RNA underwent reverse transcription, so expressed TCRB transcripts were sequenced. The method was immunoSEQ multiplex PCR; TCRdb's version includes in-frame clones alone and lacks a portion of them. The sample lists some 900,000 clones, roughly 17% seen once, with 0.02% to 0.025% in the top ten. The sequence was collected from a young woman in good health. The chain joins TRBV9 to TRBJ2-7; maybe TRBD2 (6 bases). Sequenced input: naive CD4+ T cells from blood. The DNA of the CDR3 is TGTGCCAGCAGCTTGGGACTCAGCTCCTACGAGCAGTACTTC. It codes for CASSLGLSSYEQYF.